The T cell receptor (beta chain) under discussion was sequenced for a study of OX40 agonist ivuxolimab in advanced cancers. The wider study: One patient with hepatocellular carcinoma and two with cutaneous melanoma, three in all, had partial responses. Study conclusions and caveats: Expansion of clones was among the lowest in partial responders at 0.1-3.0 mg/kg.

For this clone: The antigen is not known.

Per the germline V gene, CDR1 is MNHEY and CDR2 is SVGAGI. The CDR3 runs 14 residues. Trimming at V came to 6 bases and at J to 5 bases, leaving 3 bases not matched to a gene. The data were produced by immunoSEQ multiplex PCR, yet TCRdb's version contains in-frame clones alone and is incomplete. The sample includes about 65,000 clones, roughly nine tenths of them seen just once. The cohort excluded patients with autoimmune disease history or systemic immunosuppression. Peripheral blood came from all dose cohorts at three timepoints. The TCR sequence derives from an adult with an advanced solid tumor such as melanoma, head and neck, liver or kidney cancer. The material sequenced was CD4+ or CD8+ T cells sorted from blood, taken in a trial of the OX40 agonist ivuxolimab. This chain uses TRBV6-5 with TRBJ2-1, with TRBD2 matching 11 bases. This CDR3 is CASSKGLADNEQFF. The CDR3 bases are TGTGCCAGCAGCAAGGGACTAGCGGACAATGAGCAGTTCTTC.